In its sample, the clone carrying this T cell receptor beta chain was seen a few times. Its antigen is as yet unknown. This entry is derived from a study of T cells after yellow fever vaccination. Study observations and caveats: Subsequent to the booster, the majority of primary-vaccination clones reappeared (roughly 96% CD4, around 90% CD8).

The 5'RACE template-switching step produced TCR cDNA and added a universal primer site and UMIs. TCRdb itself ran the 5' RACE reads through MiXCR, one entry per CDR3 protein. The table records 150,000 to 200,000 distinct CDR3 sequences, roughly 9.6% of them present only once. Germline V gene data show CDR1 as MNHEY and CDR2 as SMNVEV (reference sequence). V was cut by 2 bases and J by 5 bases, with 10 bases left in between. This CDR3 comprises 14 residues. The clonotype originates from a man younger than 35 who received the YFV17D yellow fever vaccine. V and J are TRBV27 and TRBJ1-5; D is unresolved. The specimen was CD8+ T cells sorted from PBMCs, collected 15 days after the yellow fever booster vaccination. CDR3 in DNA: TGTGCCAGCAGTTTAGGGCTTCCAGATCAGCCCCAGCATTTT. It codes for CASSLGLPDQPQHF.